This T cell receptor (beta chain) was identified in a study of T cells in Graves' hyperthyroidism and ophthalmopathy. This clonotype was detected only a few times. RNA transcripts served as the template for amplifying TCR beta CDR3 regions. The primer set for the first-round RT-PCR of the TCR CDR3 was HTBI. Each CDR3 protein is one row after TCRdb ran MiXCR on the multiplex PCR reads. The data show roughly 380,000 distinct CDR3 sequences, roughly 13% seen once. Germline-derived CDR1 and CDR2 are PRHDT and FYEKMQ (reference sequence). The V gene lost 2 bases and the J gene lost 4 bases, with 18 bases spanning the gap. This CDR3 spans 18 amino acids.

The chain joins TRBV13 to TRBJ2-6; D is perhaps TRBD2 (7 bases). This sequence originates from a man aged 30-40 years with Graves' hyperthyroidism that later progressed to Graves' ophthalmopathy. Material for sequencing was blood. This CDR3 is CASSLIRRGRDGANVLTF. The CDR3 DNA reads TGTGCCAGCAGCTTAATCAGGCGGGGGCGGGACGGGGCCAACGTCCTGACTTTC.